The clone carrying this TCR beta chain was seen many times. Its antigen is not identified. Amplification of TCR alpha and beta CDR3 regions from RNA used iRepertoire nested multiplex PCR. Input was about 85-450 ng of tissue mRNA or PBMC total RNA. Via MiXCR, TCRdb re-called the multiplex PCR reads, giving one row per CDR3 protein. The sample has roughly 100,000 distinct CDR3 sequences, roughly 39% seen once. The sample comes from a study of glioma-infiltrating T cells. Findings of the study overall: Gliomas, especially low-grade, showed above-expected tissue-blood divergence; non-neoplastic patients showed below. Tissue and blood shared very few CDR3 sequences.

The germline V gene has CDR1 DFQATT and CDR2 SNEGSKA (reference sequence). The CDR3 length is 13 residues. The V gene lost 5 bases and the J gene lost 7 bases, with 17 bases spanning the gap. The specimen was glioma tissue, nonneoplastic brain tissue, or PBMCs (not recorded which). This TCR was sampled from a human donor with low-grade glioma or glioblastoma, undergoing nonglioma brain surgery, or in good health (not recorded which). The chain combines TRBV20-1 with TRBJ2-5; D gene uncertain. The CDR3 nucleotides read TGCAGTGCTCCCTACACGGGCTCAAGGACCCAGTACTTC. It yields the protein CSAPYTGSRTQYF.